This T cell receptor (beta chain) came from a study of blood T cell repertoires in COVID-19. The CDR3 runs to 13 residues. CDR1 MNHEY and CDR2 SMNVEV come from the germline V gene (reference sequence). Trimming took off 0 bases at V and 8 bases at J, with 10 bases between the two ends. In the source study's methods: Reference gene primer amplification in the assay estimated nucleated cell counts. TCRdb's copy holds only in-frame clones and misses some; the assay was immunoSEQ multiplex PCR. V and J calls plus clone size are reproduced from that table; the DNA served to infer D and trimming. This table holds 200,000 or so clones, approximately 88% found once.

The sequenced sample consisted of PBMCs or T cells enriched from blood (not recorded which). The V gene is TRBV27, the J gene TRBJ1-1; D is perhaps TRBD1 (6 bases). The sequence derives from a woman younger than 35 who had recovered from COVID-19. In nucleotides, the CDR3 is TGTGCCAGCAGTTTATCGGGGGCACCCGAAGCTTTCTTT. It specifies CASSLSGAPEAFF.